Reported below is one TCR beta chain. The target of this receptor is not known. Base qualities are missing; no much larger clone stands one base away. This specimen comes from a study of CD8 T cells in ankylosing spondylitis (dated by TCRdb to 2015 to 2018). With regard to the full study: T cell receptor beta repertoires were profiled in healthy donors and ankylosing spondylitis patients so that disease-linked TCR variants could be found. In total, the full study cohort was made up of some 100 healthy donors and about two dozen ankylosing spondylitis patients. Samples of peripheral blood were taken, and for ankylosing spondylitis patients, synovial fluid was collected as well. Summary of the overall study and its limitations: A CD8+ phenotype was shown by the disease-linked clones, which were found at relatively low frequencies in peripheral blood. Blood from ankylosing spondylitis patients appeared to be characterized by a TCR beta motif made up of several highly homologous amino acid variants. Some TCR beta motif variants had previously been reported in synovial fluid and blood of reactive arthritis patients, which suggested common disease-initiation mechanisms. Significant enrichment of the disease-linked clones was reported in matched synovial fluid samples from ankylosing spondylitis patients.

From the germline V gene, CDR1 is SGHDT and CDR2 is YYEEEE. Trimming at the junction amounts to 1 base on V and 4 bases on J, and the germline ends lie 17 bases apart. The CDR3, from cysteine to phenylalanine, totals 16 residues. The kept DNA is CDR3 alone, 48 bases in frame from the first base. TCRdb shows the sequencer as Illumina HiSeq 2500. TCR beta libraries were prepared by quantitative 5'-RACE with molecular barcodes. The authors' analysis ran thus. A new computational method, built on a probabilistic model of VDJ rearrangement, was used to identify disease-linked TCR variants. TCRdb took the public reads, trimmed them with fastp at Q25, ran MiXCR for clone calling and kept in-frame beta chains. Rows with one shared CDR3 protein collapse into an entry with the most common genes and DNA. For this entry, the V and J calls and clone size follow TCRdb and not the study's own pipeline. Within this sample are fewer than 400,000 distinct CDR3 sequences, with 20% to 25% of them counted one time only. The ten biggest clones cover about 15% of the sample.

This receptor chain uses TRBV5-6 and TRBJ1-1, with TRBD1 as a weak D call on 5 bases. Sequencing was carried out using blood, either unsorted or a sorted T cell fraction (not recorded which). The sequence came from a male donor with ankylosing spondylitis. The DNA is TGTGCCAGCAGCTTGTCGGGGGAAGAAGGATTCACTGAAGCTTTCTTT. Its product reads: CASSLSGEEGFTEAFF.